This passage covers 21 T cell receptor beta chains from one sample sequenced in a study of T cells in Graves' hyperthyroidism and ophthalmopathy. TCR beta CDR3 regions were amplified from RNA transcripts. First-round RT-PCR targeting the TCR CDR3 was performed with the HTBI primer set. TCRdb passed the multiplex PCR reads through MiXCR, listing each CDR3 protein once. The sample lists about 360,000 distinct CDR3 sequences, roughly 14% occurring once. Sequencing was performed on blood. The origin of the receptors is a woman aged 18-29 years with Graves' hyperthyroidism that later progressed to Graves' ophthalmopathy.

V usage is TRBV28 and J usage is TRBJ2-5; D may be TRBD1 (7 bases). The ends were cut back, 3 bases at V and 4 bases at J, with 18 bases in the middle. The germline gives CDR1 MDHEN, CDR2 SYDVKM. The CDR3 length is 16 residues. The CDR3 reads CASSLDDREEGETQYF. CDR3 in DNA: TGTGCCAGCAGTTTGGACGACAGGGAGGAGGGAGAGACCCAGTACTTC.

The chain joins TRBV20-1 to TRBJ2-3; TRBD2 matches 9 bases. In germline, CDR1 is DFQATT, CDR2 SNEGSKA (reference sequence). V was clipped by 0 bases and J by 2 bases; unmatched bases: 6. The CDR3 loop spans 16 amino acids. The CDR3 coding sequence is TGCAGTGCTAGAGATCAAGGCGGGAGGGCCACAGATACGCAGTATTTT. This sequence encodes CSARDQGGRATDTQYF.

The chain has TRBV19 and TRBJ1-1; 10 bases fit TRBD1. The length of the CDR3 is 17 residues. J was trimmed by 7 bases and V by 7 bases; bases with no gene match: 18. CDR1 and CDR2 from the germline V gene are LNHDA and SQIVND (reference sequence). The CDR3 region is CASTPTGGASLLNEAFF. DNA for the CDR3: TGTGCCAGTACCCCGACAGGGGGCGCGTCCCTATTAAATGAAGCTTTCTTT.

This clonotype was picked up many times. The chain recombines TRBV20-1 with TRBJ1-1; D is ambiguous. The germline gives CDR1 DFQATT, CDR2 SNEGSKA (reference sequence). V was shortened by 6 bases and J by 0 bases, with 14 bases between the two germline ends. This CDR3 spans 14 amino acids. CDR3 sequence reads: CSATPGSMNTEAFF. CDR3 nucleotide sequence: TGCAGTGCCACCCCCGGAAGCATGAACACTGAAGCTTTCTTT.

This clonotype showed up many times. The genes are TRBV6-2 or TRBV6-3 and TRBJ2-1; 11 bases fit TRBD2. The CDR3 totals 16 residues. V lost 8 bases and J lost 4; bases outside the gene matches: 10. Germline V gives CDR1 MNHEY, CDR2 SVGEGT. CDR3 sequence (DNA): TGTGCCAGCGCCACTAGCGGGAGTAATGGGTACAATGAGCAGTTCTTC. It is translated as CASATSGSNGYNEQFF.

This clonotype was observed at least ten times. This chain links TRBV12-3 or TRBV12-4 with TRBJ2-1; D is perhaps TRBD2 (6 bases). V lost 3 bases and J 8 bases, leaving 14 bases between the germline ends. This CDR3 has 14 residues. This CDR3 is CASSFLLAGDEQFF. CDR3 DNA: TGTGCCAGCAGTTTCCTACTAGCCGGGGATGAGCAGTTCTTC.

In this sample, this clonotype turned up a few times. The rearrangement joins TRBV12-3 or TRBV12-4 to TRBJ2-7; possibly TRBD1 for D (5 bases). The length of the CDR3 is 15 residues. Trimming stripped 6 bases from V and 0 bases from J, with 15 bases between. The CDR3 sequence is CASSKLTDLSYEQYF. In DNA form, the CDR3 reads TGTGCCAGCAGCAAATTGACAGACCTCTCCTACGAGCAGTACTTC.

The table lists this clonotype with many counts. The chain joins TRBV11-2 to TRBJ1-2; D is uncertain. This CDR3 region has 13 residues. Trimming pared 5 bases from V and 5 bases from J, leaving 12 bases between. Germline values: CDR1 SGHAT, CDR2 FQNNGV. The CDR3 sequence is CASSHGGDYGYTF. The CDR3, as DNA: TGTGCCAGCAGCCACGGCGGAGATTATGGCTACACCTTC. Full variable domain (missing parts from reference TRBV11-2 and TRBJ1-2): EAGVAQSPRYKIIEKRQSVAFWCNPISGHATLYWYQQILGQGPKLLIQFQNNGVVDDSQLPKDRFSAERLKGVDSTLKIQPAKLEDSAVYLCASSHGGDYGYTFGSGTRLTVV.

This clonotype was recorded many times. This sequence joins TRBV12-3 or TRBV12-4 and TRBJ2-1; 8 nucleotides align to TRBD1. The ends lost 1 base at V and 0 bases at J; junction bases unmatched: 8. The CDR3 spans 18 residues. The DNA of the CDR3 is TGTGCCAGCAGTTTAGGGGACAGGACCTGGAGCTCCTACAATGAGCAGTTCTTC. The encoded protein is CASSLGDRTWSSYNEQFF.

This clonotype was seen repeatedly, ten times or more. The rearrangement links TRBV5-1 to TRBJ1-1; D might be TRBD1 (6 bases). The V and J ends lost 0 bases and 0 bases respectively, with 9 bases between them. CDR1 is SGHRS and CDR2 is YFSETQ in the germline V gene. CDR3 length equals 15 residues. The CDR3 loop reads CASSLEDSMNTEAFF. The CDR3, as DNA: TGCGCCAGCAGCTTGGAGGACAGTATGAACACTGAAGCTTTCTTT.

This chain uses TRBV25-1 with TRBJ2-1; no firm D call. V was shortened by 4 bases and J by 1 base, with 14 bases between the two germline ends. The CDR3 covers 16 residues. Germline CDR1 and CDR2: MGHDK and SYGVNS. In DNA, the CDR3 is TGTGCCAGCAGTGGGCGCAGAAAACAGTCCTACAATGAGCAGTTCTTC. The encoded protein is CASSGRRKQSYNEQFF.

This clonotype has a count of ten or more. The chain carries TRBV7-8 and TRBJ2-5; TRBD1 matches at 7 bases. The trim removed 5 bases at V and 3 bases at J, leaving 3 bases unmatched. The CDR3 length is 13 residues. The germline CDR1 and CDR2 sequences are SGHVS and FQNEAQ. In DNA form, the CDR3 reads TGTGCCAGCAGCCTGGACAGGAAAGAGACCCAGTACTTC. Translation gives CASSLDRKETQYF.

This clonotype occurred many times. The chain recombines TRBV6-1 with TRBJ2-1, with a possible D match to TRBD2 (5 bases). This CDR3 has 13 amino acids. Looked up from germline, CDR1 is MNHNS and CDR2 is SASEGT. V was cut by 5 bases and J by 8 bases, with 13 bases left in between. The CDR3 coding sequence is TGTGCCAGCAGTTGGAGGACTCGGGATGAGCAGTTCTTC. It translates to CASSWRTRDEQFF.

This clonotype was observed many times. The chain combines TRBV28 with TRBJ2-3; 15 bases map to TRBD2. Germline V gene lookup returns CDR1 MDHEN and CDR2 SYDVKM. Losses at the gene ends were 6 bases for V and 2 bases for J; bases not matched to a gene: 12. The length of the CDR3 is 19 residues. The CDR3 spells CASSRLGTSGRQITDTQYF. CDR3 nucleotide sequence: TGTGCCAGCAGCCGCCTTGGGACTAGCGGGAGGCAAATCACAGATACGCAGTATTTT.

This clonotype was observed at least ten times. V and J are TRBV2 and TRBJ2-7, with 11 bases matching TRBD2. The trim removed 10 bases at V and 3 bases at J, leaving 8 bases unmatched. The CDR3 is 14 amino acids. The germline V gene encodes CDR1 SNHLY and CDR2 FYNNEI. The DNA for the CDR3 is TGTGCCATCCTCCTAGCGGGAGGTATCTACGAGCAGTACTTC. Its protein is CAILLAGGIYEQYF.

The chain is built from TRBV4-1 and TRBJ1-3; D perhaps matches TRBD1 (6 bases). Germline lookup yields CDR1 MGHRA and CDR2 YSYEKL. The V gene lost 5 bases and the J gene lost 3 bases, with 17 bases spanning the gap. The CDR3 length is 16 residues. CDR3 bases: TGCGCCAGCAGCAGAGGGGGGGGGCGGGATGGAAACACCATATATTTT. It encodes CASSRGGGRDGNTIYF.

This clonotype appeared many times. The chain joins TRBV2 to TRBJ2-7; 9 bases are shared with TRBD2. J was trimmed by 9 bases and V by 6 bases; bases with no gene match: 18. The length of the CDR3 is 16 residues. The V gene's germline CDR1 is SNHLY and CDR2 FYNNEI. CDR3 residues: CASRKKSVSGSAVQYF. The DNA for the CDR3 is TGTGCCAGCAGAAAGAAAAGTGTTAGCGGGAGTGCGGTGCAGTACTTC.

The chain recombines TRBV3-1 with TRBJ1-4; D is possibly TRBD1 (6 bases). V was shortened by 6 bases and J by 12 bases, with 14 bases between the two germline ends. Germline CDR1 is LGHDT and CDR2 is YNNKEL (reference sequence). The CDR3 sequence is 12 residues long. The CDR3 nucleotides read TGTGCCAGCAGTCAATTCGGGGGGCAACTGTTTTTT. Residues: CASSQFGGQLFF.

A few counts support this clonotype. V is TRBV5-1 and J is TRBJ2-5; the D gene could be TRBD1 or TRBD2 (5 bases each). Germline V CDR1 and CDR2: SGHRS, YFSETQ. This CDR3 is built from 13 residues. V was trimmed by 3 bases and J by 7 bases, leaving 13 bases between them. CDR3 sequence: CASSWDVWGTQYF. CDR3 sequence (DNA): TGCGCCAGCAGCTGGGACGTTTGGGGGACCCAGTACTTC.

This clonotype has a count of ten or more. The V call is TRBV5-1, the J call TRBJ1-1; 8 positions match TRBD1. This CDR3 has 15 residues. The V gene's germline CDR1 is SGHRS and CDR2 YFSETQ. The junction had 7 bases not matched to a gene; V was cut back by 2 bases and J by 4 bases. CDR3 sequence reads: CASSLLTGASTEAFF. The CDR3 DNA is TGCGCCAGCAGCTTACTGACAGGGGCGAGCACTGAAGCTTTCTTT.

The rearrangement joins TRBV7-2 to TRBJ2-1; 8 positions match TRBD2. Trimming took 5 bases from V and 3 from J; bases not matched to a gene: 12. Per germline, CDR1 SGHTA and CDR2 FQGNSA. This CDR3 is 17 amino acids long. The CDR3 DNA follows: TGTGCCAGCAGCCCCGAGGGTAGCGGGACCTACTACAATGAGCAGTTCTTC. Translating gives CASSPEGSGTYYNEQFF. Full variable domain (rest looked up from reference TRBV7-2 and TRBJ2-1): GAGVSQSPSNKVTEKGKDVELRCDPISGHTALYWYRQSLGQGLEFLIYFQGNSAPDKSGLPSDRFSAERTGGSVSTLTIQRTQQEDSAVYLCASSPEGSGTYYNEQFFGPGTRLTVL.